This TCR beta chain was sequenced for a study of blood T cell repertoires in COVID-19 (dated by TCRdb to 2018 to 2020). Regarding the complete study: Collaborator samples came from the United States, Italy and Spain and covered acute and convalescent phases of COVID-19. Samples were obtained from the ongoing ImmuneRACE study (first 160 participants) and from 1,254 subjects provided by 6 global collaborators. HLA class I and class II types, where available, came from metadata supplied by the sample provider rather than from assay-based typing. Nearly every sample came with metadata listing a de-identified subject ID, COVID-19 status, age in years and sex. The prospective study material was composed of cDNA or gDNA derived from T cells, B-cell-depleted T cells, or PBMCs. The dataset comprised deeply sampled blood TCRbeta repertoires from subjects exposed to, actively infected with, or recovered from COVID-19. A freely available public database, intended as a resource for researchers studying the immune response to SARS-CoV-2, is where the repertoires were released. The investigation overall reported the following: How much clinical and demographic metadata was included differed by source and by participant, and the metadata was provided uncurated.

TCRbeta CDR3 regions were amplified from genomic DNA by means of the immunoSEQ Assay, a bias-controlled multiplex PCR. In the source study's methods: The number of nucleated cells in each sample was estimated by amplification of reference gene primers within the assay. To quantify the absolute abundance of each unique TCRbeta CDR3 rearrangement, sequence reads were collapsed and filtered. For each sample, productive Simpson clonality was calculated as the square root of Simpson's diversity index across productive rearrangements. In its TCRdb copy, this immuneACCESS table keeps in-frame sequences only and misses some clones. Where compared with another copy, unresolved V genes explain less than half of these, and the others have no known cause. V and J calls and clone size are as listed in that table; D and trimming were resolved from the DNA. A total of around 170,000 clones appear in this sample, around 86% of them only once. 7.5% to 10% of the sample belongs to the ten largest clones.

The CDR3 measures 14 amino acids from cysteine to phenylalanine. Solely the CDR3 DNA is kept, with 42 bases framed from the first base. Sequences SQVTM (CDR1) and ANQGSEA (CDR2) are obtained from the germline V gene. V is pruned by 8 bases and J by 5 bases, leaving 11 bases of the junction without a gene match. Regarding this clone: It has no known antigen specificity. No base quality values were provided; no much bigger clone lies one nucleotide off.

Participants in the prospective study were enrolled through a virtual design, were aged roughly 18 to 95 years, and lived in roughly 24 United States geographic areas. In the prospective study, cohorts were assigned on the basis of participant-reported clinical history obtained from a screening survey and a study questionnaire. ImmuneRACE Cohort 3 recovered participants were defined by two consecutive negative NP/OP PCR tests, healthcare professional clearance, or symptom resolution. In the prospective study, whole blood, serum and a nasopharyngeal or oropharyngeal swab were collected from each participant by mobile phlebotomists. Over a roughly 2-month period, participants in the prospective study had the option of providing additional blood draws and questionnaires. Before DNA extraction, prospective study blood samples were shipped either frozen or at room temperature.

This TCR came from a woman in her 30s who had recovered from COVID-19. Rearrangement joined TRBV29-1 to TRBJ2-7, with 11 bases matching TRBD2. Source material: PBMCs or T cells enriched from blood (not recorded which). CDR3 loop: CSFRLAGTFDEQYF. The bases are TGCAGCTTCCGACTAGCGGGGACTTTTGACGAGCAGTACTTC.